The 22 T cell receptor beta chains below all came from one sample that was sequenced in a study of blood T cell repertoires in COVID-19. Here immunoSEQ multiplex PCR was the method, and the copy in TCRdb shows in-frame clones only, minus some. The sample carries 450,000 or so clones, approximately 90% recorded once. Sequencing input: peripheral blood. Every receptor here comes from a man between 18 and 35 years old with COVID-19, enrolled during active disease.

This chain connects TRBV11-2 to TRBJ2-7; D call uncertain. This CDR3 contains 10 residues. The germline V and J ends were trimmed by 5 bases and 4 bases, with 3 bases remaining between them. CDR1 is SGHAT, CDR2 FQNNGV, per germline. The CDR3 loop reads CASSQYEQYF. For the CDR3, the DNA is TGTGCCAGCAGCCAGTACGAGCAGTACTTC.

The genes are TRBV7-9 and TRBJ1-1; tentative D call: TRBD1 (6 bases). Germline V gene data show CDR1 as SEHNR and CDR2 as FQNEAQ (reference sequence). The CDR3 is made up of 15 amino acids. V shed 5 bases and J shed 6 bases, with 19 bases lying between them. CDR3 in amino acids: CASSPRDIYSPEAFF. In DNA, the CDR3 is TGTGCCAGCAGCCCCAGGGACATCTACAGCCCTGAAGCTTTCTTT. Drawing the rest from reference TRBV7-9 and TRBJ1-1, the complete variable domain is DTGVSQNPRHKITKRGQNVTFRCDPISEHNRLYWYRQTLGQGPEFLTYFQNEAQLEKSRLLSDRFSAERPKGSFSTLEIQRTEQGDSAMYLCASSPRDIYSPEAFFGQGTRLTVV.

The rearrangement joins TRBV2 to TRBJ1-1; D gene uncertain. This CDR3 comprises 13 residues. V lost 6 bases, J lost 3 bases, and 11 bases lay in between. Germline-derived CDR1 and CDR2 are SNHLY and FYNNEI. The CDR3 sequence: CASRLTPHTEAFF. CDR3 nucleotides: TGTGCCAGCAGGCTGACTCCACACACTGAAGCTTTCTTT.

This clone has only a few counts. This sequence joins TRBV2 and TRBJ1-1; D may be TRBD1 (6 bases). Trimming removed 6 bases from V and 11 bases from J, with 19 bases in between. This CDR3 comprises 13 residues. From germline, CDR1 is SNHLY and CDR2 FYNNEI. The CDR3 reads CASRITGNSSAFF. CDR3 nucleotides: TGTGCCAGCAGGATAACAGGGAATTCATCGGCTTTCTTT.

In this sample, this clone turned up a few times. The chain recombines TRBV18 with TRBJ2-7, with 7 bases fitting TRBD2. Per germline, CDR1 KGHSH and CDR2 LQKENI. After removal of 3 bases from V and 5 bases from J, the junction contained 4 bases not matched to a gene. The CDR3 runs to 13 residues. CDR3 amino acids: CASSPGGSDEQYF. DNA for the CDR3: TGTGCCAGCTCACCGGGAGGGTCGGACGAGCAGTACTTC.

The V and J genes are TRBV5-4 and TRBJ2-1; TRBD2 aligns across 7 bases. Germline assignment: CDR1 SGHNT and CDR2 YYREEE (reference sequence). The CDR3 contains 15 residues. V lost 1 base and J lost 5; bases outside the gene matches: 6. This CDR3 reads CASSLWSSGHNEQFF. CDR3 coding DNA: TGTGCCAGCAGCTTGTGGTCTAGCGGACACAATGAGCAGTTCTTC.

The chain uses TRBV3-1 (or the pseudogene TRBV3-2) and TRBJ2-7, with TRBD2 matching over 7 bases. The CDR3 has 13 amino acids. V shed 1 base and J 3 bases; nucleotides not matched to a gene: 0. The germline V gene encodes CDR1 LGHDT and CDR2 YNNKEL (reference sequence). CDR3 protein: CASSQASGYEQYF. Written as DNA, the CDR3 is TGTGCCAGCAGCCAAGCTAGCGGCTACGAGCAGTACTTC.

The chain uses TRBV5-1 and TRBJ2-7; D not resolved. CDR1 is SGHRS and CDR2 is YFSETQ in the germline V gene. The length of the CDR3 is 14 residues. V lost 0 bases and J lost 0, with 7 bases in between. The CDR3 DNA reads TGCGCCAGCAGCTTGGGTCAGGACTCCTACGAGCAGTACTTC. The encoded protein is CASSLGQDSYEQYF. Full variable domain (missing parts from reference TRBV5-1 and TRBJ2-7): KAGVTQTPRYLIKTRGQQVTLSCSPISGHRSVSWYQQTPGQGLQFLFEYFSETQRNKGNFPGRFSGRQFSNSRSEMNVSTLELGDSALYLCASSLGQDSYEQYFGPGTRLTVT.

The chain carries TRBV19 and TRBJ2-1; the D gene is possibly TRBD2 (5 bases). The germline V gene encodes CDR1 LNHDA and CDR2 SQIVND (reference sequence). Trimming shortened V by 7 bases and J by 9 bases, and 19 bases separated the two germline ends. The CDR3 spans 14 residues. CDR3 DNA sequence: TGTGCCAGTAAGCCCGAGCGGCGCCTCGGTGAGCAGTTCTTC. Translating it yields CASKPERRLGEQFF.

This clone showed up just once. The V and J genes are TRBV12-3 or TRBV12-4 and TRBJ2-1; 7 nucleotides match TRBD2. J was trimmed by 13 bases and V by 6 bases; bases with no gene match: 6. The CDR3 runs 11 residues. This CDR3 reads CASSPGTIQFF. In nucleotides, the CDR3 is TGTGCCAGCAGCCCCGGGACTATACAGTTCTTC.

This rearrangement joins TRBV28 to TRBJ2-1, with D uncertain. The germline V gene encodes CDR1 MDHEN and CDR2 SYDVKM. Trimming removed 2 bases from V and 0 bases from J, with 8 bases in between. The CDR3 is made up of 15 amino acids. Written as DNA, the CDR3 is TGTGCCAGCAGTTTACGCTCTAGCTCCTACAATGAGCAGTTCTTC. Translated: CASSLRSSSYNEQFF.

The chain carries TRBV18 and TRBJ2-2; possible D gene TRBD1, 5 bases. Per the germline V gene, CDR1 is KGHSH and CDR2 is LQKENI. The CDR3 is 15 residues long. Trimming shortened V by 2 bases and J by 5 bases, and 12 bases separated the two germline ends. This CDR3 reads CASSPGARNTGELFF. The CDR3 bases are TGTGCCAGCTCACCAGGGGCTCGGAATACCGGGGAGCTGTTTTTT.

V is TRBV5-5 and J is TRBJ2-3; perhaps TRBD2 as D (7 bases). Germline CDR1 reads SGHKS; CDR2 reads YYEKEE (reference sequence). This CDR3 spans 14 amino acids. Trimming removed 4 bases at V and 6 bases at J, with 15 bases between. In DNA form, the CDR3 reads TGTGCCAGCAGCCCTCCGGGGGGCTTGGATACGCAGTATTTT. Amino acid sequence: CASSPPGGLDTQYF. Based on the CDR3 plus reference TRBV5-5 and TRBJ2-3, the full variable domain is DAGVTQSPTHLIKTRGQQVTLRCSPISGHKSVSWYQQVLGQGPQFIFQYYEKEERGRGNFPDRFSARQFPNYSSELNVNALLLGDSALYLCASSPPGGLDTQYFGPGTRLTVL.

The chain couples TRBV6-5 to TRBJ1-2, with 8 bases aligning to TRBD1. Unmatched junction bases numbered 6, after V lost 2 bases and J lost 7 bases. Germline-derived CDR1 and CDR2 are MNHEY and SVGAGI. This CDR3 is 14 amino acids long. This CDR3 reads CASSYRQGARGYTF. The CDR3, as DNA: TGTGCCAGCAGTTACCGGCAGGGGGCGCGTGGCTACACCTTC.

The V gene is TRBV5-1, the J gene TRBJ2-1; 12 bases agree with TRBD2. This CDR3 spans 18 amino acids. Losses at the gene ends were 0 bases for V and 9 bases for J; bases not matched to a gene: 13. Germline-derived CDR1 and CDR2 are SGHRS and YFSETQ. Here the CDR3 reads CASSLGLAGEFRSSEQFF. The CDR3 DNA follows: TGCGCCAGCAGCTTGGGACTAGCGGGAGAATTTAGGTCGAGTGAGCAGTTCTTC.

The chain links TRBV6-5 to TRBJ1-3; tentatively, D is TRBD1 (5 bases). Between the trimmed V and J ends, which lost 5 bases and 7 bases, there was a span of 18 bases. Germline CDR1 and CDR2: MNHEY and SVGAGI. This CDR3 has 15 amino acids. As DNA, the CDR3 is TGTGCCAGCAGTCACGAATCGGGACTCCTTAACACCATATATTTT. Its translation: CASSHESGLLNTIYF.

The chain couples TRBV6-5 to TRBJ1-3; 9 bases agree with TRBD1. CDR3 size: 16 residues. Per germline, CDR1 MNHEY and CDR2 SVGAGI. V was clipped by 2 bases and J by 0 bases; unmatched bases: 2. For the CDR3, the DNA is TGTGCCAGCAGTTACGGGACAGGGACCTCTGGAAACACCATATATTTT. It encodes CASSYGTGTSGNTIYF.

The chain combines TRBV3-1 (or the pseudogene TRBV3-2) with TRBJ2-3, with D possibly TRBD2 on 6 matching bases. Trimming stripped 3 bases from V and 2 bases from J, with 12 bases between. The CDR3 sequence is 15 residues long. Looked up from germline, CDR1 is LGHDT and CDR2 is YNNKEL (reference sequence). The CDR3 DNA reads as TGTGCCAGCAGCCAGGGCGGGACCTCCACAGATACGCAGTATTTT. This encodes CASSQGGTSTDTQYF.

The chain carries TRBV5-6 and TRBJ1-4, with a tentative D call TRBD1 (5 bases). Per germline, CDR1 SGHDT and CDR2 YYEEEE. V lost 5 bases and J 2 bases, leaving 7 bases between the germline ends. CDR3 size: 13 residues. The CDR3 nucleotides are TGTGCCAGCAGGACAGTTACTAATGAAAAACTGTTTTTT. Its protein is CASRTVTNEKLFF.

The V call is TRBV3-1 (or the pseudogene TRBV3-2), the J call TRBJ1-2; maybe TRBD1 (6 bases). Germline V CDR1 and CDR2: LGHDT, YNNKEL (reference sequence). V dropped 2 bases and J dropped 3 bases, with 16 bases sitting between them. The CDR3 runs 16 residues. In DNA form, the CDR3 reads TGTGCCAGCAGCCAATACGGTCTGGACAGACACTATGGCTACACCTTC. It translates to CASSQYGLDRHYGYTF.

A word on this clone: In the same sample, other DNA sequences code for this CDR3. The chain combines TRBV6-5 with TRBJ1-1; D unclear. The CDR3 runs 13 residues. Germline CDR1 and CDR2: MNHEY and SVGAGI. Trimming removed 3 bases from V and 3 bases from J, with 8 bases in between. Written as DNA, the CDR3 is TGTGCCAGCAGTTATCGAAGAGACACTGAAGCTTTCTTT. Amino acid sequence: CASSYRRDTEAFF.

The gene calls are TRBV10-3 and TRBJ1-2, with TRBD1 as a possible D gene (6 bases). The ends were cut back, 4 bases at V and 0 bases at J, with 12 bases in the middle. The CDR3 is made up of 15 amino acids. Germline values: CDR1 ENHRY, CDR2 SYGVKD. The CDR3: CAISGWAGANYGYTF. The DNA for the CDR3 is TGTGCCATCAGTGGATGGGCAGGGGCTAACTATGGCTACACCTTC.